The T cell receptor (beta chain) described here comes from a study of T cell responses to AZD1222 COVID-19 vaccine. Sequencing was performed with immunoSEQ multiplex PCR; in TCRdb, only in-frame clones are kept and a portion is missing. The profile shows under 130,000 clones, over 75% of them singletons. General study points: Spike-specific TCR breadth and depth both grew after two AZD1222 doses. A mostly white British donor set with more females was recruited, and clonal diversity was possibly underestimated.

Points on this clone: Its antigen is currently unknown.

This CDR3 has 16 residues. CDR1 SEHNR and CDR2 FQNEAQ come from the germline V gene (reference sequence). V gave up 4 bases and J gave up 4 bases; unmatched junction bases: 8. The receptor's source is an adult in good health. This material consisted of peripheral blood, taken on day 0 of AZD1222 vaccination. V is TRBV7-9 and J is TRBJ2-1; 9 bases are a match to TRBD1. CDR3 nucleotide sequence: TGTGCCAGCAGCTGGTTGGGACAGGGTCGGTACAATGAGCAGTTCTTC. It codes for CASSWLGQGRYNEQFF.